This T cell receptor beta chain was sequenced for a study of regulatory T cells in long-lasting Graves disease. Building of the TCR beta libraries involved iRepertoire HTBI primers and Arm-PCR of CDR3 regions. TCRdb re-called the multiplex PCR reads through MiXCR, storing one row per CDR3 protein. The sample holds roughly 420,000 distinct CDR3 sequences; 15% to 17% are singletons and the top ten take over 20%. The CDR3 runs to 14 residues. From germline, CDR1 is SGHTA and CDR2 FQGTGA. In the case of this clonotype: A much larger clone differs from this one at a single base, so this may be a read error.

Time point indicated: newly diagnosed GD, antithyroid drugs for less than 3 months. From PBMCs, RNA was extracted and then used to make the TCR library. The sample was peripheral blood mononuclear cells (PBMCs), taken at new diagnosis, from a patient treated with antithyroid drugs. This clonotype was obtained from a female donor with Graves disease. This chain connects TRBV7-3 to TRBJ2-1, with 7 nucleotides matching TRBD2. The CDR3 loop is CANSLTGGSDEQFF. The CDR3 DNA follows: TGTGCCAACAGCTTAACGGGAGGTTCCGATGAGCAGTTCTTC.